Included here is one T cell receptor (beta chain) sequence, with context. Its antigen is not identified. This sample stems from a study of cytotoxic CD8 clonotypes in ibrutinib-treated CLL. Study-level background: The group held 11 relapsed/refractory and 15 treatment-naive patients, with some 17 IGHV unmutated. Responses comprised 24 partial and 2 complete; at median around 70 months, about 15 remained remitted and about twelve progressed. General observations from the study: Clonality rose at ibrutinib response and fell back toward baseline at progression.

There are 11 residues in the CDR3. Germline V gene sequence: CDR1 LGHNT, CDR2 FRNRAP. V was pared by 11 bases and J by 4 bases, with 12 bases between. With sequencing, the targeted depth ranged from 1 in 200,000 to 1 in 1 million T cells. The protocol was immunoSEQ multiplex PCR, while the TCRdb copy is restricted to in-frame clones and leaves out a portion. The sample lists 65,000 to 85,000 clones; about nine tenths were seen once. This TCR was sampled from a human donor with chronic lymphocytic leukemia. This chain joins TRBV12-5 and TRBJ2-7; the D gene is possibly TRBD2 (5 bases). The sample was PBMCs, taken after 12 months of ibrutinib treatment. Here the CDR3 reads CAGRRRYEQYF. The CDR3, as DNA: TGTGCTGGACGGAGGAGATACGAGCAGTACTTC. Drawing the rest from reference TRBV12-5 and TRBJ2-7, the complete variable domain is DARVTQTPRHKVTEMGQEVTMRCQPILGHNTVFWYRQTMMQGLELLAYFRNRAPLDDSGMPKDRFSAEMPDATLATLKIQPSEPRDSAVYFCAGRRRYEQYFGPGTRLTVT.